This T cell receptor beta chain was obtained from a study of T-cell reconstitution after alpha-beta-depleted transplantation in children. Preparation of the TCRbeta library used unique molecular identifiers. TCRdb reprocessed the PCR reads with MiXCR, giving one entry per CDR3 protein. The sample yields 200,000 to 300,000 distinct CDR3 sequences, around 12% seen once. From germline, CDR1 is GTSNPN and CDR2 SVGIG (reference sequence). The germline V and J ends were trimmed by 5 bases and 6 bases, with 14 bases remaining between them. The CDR3 has 12 residues. The chain is built from TRBV30 and TRBJ2-7; TRBD2 is a possible D gene (7 bases). The clonotype comes from a human donor who donated a stem cell graft to a child with acute lymphoblastic leukemia. Material: PBMCs from the stem cell graft donor, obtained from the stem cell graft. CDR3 DNA sequence: TGTGCCTGGGGGAGGGGGACGACCGAGCAGTACTTC. Translation: CAWGRGTTEQYF.